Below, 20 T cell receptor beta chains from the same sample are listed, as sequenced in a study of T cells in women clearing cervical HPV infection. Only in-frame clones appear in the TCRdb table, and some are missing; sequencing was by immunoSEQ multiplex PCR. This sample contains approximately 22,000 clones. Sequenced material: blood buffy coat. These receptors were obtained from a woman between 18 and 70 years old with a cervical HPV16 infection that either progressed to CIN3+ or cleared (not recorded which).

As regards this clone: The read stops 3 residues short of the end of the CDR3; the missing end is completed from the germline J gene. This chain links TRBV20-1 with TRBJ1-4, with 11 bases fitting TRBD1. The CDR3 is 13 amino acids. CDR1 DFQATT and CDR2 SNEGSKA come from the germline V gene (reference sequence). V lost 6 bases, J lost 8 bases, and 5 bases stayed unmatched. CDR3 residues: CSAPGQGGEKLFF. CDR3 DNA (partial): TGCAGTGCGCCGGGACAGGGGGGCGAAAAA.

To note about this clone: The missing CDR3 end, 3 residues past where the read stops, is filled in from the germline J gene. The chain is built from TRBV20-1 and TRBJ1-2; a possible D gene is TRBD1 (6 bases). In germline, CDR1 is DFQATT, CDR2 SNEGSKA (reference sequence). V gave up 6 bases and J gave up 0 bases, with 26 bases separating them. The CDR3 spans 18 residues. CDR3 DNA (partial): TGCAGTGCGATACCACTCCTGGACAGCGAAGTAGCTAACTATGGC. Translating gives CSAIPLLDSEVANYG. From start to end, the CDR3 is CSAIPLLDSEVANYGYTF.

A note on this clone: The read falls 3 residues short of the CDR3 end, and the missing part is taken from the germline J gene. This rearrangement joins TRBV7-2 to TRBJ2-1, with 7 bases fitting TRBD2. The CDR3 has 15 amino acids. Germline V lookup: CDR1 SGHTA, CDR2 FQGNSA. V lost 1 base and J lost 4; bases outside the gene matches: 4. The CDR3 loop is CASSLGGSHYNEQFF. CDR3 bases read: TGTGCCAGCAGCTTAGGCGGGAGTCATTACAATGAG.

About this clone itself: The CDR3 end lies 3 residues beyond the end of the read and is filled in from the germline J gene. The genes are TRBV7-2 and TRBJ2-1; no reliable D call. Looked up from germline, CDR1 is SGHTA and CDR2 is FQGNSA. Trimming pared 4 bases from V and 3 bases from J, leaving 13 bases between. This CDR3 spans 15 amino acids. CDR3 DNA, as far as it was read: TGTGCCAGCAGCTCCACACCCTCGCTCTACAATGAG. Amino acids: CASSSTPSLYNE. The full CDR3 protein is CASSSTPSLYNEQFF.

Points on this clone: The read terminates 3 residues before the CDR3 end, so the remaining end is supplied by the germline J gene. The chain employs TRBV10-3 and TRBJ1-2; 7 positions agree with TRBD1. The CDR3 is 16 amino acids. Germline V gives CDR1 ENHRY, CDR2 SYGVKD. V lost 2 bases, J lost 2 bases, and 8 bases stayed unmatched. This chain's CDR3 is CAISEGGHRGNYGYTF. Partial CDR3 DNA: TGTGCCATCAGTGAGGGTGGCCACAGGGGAAACTATGGC.

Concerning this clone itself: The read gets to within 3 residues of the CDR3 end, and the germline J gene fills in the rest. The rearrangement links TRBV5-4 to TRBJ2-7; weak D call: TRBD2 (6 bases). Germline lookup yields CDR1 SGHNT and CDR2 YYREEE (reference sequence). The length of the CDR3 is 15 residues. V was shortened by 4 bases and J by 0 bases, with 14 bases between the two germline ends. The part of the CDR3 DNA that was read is TGTGCCAGCAGCCAGGGCGTAGCGGTCTCCTACGAG. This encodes CASSQGVAVSYE. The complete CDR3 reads CASSQGVAVSYEQYF. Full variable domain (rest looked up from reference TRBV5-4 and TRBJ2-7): ETGVTQSPTHLIKTRGQQVTLRCSSQSGHNTVSWYQQALGQGPQFIFQYYREEENGRGNFPPRFSGLQFPNYSSELNVNALELDDSALYLCASSQGVAVSYEQYFGPGTRLTVT.

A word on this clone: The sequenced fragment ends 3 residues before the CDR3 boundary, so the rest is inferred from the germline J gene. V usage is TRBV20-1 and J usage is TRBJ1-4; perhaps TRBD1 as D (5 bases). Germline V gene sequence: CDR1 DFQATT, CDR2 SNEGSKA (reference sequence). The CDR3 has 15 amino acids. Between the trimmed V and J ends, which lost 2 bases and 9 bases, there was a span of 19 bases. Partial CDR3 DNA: TGCAGTGCTAGACCCTACCAAGGGGTTTCCCAAAAA. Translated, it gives CSARPYQGVSQK. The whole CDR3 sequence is CSARPYQGVSQKLFF.

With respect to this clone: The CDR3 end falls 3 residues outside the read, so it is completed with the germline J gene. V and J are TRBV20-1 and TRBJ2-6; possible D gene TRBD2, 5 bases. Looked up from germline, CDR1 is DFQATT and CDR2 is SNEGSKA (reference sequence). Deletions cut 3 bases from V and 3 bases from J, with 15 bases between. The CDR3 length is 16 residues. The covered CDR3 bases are TGCAGTGCTAGCTTCCGAGAGCGGCTTGGGGCCAACGTC. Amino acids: CSASFRERLGANV. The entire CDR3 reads CSASFRERLGANVLTF.

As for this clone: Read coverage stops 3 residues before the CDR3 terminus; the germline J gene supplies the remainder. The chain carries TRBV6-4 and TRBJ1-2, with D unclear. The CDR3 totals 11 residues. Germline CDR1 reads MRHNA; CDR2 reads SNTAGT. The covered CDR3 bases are TGTGCCAGCAGTGACGGCGGTACC. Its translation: CASSDGGT. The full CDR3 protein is CASSDGGTYTF.

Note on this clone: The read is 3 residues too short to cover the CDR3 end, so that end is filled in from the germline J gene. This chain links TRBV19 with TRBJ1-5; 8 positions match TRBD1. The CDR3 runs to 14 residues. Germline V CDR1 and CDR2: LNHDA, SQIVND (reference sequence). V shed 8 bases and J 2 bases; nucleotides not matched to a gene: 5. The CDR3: CASSPGQGNQPQHF. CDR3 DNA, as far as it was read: TGTGCCAGTTCCCCGGGACAGGGCAATCAGCCC.

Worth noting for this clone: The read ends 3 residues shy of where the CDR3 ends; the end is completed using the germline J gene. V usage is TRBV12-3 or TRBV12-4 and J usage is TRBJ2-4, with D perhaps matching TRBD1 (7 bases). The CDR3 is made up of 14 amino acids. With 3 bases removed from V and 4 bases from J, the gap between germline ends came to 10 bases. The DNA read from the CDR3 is TGTGCCAGCAGTTTGGCAGGGGGGAAAAACATT. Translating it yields CASSLAGGKNI. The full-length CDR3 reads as CASSLAGGKNIQYF.

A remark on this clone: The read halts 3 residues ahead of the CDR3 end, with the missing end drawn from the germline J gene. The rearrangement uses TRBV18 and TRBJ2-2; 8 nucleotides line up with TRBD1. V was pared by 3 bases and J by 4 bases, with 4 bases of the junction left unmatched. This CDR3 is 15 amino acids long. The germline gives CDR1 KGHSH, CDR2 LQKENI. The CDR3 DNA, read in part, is TGTGCCAGCTCACCGCGACAGGGGAGCACCGGGGAG. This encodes CASSPRQGSTGE. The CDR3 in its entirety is CASSPRQGSTGELFF.

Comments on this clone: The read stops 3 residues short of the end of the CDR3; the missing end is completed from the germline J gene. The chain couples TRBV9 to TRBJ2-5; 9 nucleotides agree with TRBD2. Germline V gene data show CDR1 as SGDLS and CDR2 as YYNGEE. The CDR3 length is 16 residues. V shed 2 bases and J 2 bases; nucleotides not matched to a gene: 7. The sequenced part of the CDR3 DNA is TGTGCCAGCAGCGTTTTAGCGGGAGACGGTCAAGAGACC. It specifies CASSVLAGDGQET. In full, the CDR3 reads CASSVLAGDGQETQYF.

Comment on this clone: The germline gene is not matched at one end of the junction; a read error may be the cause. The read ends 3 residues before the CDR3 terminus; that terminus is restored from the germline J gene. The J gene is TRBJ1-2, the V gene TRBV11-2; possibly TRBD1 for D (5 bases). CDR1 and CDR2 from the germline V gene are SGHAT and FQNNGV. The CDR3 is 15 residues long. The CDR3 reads CASSLDRGEVYAYTF. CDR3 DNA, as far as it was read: TGTGCCAGCAGCTTAGATCGAGGGGAAGTGTATGCC. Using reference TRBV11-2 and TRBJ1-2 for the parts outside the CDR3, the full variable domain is EAGVAQSPRYKIIEKRQSVAFWCNPISGHATLYWYQQILGQGPKLLIQFQNNGVVDDSQLPKDRFSAERLKGVDSTLKIQPAKLEDSAVYLCASSLDRGEVYAYTFGSGTRLTVV.

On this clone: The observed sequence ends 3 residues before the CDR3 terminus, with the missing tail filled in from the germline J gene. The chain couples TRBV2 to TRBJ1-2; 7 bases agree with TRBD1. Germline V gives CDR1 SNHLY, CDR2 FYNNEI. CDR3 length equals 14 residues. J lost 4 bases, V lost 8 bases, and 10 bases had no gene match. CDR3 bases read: TGTGCCAGCTCCCTGGAGGGGGCGAGCTATGGC. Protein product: CASSLEGASYG. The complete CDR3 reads CASSLEGASYGYTF.

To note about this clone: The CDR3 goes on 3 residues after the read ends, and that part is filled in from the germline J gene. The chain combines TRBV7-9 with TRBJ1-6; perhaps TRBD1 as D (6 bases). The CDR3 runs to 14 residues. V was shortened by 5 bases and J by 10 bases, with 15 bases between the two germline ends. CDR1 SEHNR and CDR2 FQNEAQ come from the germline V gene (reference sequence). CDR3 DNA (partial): TGTGCCAGCAGCCAGACAGGAGAAACCTCACCC. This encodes CASSQTGETSP. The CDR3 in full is CASSQTGETSPLHF.

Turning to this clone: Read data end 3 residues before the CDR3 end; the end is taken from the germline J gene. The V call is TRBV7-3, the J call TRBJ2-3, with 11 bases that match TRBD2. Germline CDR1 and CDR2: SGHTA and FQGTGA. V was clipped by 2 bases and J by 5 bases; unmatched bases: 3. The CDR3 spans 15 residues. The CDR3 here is CASSLGTSGEDTQYF. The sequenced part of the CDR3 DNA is TGTGCCAGCAGCTTAGGGACTAGCGGCGAAGATACG.

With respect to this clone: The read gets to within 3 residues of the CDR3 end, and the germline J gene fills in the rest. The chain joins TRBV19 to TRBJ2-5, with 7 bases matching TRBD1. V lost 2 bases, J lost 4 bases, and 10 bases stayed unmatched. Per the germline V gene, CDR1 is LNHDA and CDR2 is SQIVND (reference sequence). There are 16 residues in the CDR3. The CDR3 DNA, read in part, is TGTGCCAGTAGTATAACCGGGACAGAAGATACAGAGACC. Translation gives CASSITGTEDTET. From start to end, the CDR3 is CASSITGTEDTETQYF.

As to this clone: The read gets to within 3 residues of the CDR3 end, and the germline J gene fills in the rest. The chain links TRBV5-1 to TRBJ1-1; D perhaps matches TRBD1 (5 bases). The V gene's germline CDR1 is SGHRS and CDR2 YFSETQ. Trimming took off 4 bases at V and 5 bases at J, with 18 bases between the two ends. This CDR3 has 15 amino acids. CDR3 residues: CASSVRAGPGTEAFF. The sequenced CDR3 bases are TGCGCCAGCAGCGTTCGAGCGGGGCCAGGGACTGAA.

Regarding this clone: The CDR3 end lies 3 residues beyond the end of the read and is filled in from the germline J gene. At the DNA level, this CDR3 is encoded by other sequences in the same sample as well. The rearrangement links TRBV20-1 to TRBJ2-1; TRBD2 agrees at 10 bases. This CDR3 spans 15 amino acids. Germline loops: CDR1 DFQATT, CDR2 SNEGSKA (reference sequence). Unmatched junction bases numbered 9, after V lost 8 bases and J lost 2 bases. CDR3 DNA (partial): TGCAGTTCGAACCTAGCGGGGGTGGCCTACAATGAG. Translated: CSSNLAGVAYNE. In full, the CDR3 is CSSNLAGVAYNEQFF.